At least ten counts were recorded for the clone carrying this TCR beta chain. The CDR3 sequence is 13 residues long. Trimming shortened V by 6 bases and J by 2 bases, and 11 bases separated the two germline ends. In germline, CDR1 is MNHNS, CDR2 SASEGT. This entry comes from a study of regulatory T cells in long-lasting Graves disease. The authors built TCR beta libraries using iRepertoire HTBI primers and Arm-PCR of CDR3 regions. Each CDR3 protein gets one entry after TCRdb re-called the multiplex PCR reads with MiXCR. The top ten clones hold approximately 15% of a sample with about 450,000 distinct CDR3 sequences, around 13% of them seen once. The time point is: newly diagnosed GD, antithyroid drugs for less than 3 months. The authors made the TCR library using RNA they extracted from PBMCs. Another study also made use of these data, one on T cells in Graves' hyperthyroidism and ophthalmopathy.

This clonotype was sampled from a woman aged 45-65 years with Graves disease. The sequencing here drew on peripheral blood mononuclear cells (PBMCs), taken at new diagnosis, from a patient treated with antithyroid drugs. This sequence joins TRBV6-1 and TRBJ2-7; a possible D gene is TRBD1 (5 bases). DNA of the CDR3: TGTGCCAGCAGCCAGACAGAGACCTACGAGCAGTACTTC. This codes for CASSQTETYEQYF.